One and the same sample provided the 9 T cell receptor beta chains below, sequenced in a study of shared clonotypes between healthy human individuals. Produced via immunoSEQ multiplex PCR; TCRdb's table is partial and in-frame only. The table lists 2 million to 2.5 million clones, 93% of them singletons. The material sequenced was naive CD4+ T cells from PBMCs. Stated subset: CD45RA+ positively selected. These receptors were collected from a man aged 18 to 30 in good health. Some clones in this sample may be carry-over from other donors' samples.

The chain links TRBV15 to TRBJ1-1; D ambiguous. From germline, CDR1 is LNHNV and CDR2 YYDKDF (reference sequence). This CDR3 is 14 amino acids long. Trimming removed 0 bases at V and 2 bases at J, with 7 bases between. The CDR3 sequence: CATSREAGNTEAFF. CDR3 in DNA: TGTGCCACCAGCAGAGAAGCAGGTAACACTGAAGCTTTCTTT.

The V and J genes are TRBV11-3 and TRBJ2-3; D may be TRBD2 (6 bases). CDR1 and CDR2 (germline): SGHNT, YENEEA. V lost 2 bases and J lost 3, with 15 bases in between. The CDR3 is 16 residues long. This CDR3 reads CASSLTPGLRTDTQYF. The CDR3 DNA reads TGTGCCAGCAGCTTAACCCCGGGACTGAGGACAGATACGCAGTATTTT.

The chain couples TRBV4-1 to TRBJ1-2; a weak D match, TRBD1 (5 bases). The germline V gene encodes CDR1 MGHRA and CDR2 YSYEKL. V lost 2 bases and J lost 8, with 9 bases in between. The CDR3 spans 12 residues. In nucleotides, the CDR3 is TGCGCCAGCAGCCAATCGGGACTAGGCTACACCTTC. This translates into CASSQSGLGYTF.

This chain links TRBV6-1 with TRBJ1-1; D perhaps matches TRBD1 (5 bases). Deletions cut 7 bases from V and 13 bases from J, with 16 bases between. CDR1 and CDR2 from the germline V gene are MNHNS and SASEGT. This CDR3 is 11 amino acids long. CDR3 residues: CASMEQAWGFF. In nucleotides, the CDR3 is TGTGCCAGCATGGAACAGGCATGGGGTTTCTTT.

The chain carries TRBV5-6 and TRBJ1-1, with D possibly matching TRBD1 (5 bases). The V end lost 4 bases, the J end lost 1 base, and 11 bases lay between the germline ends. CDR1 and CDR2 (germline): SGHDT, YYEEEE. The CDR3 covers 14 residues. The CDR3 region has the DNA TGTGCCAGCAGCCGACAAGGGGCGAACACTGAAGCTTTCTTT. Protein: CASSRQGANTEAFF. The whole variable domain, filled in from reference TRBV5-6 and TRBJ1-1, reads DAGVTQSPTHLIKTRGQQVTLRCSPKSGHDTVSWYQQALGQGPQFIFQYYEEEERQRGNFPDRFSGHQFPNYSSELNVNALLLGDSALYLCASSRQGANTEAFFGQGTRLTVV.

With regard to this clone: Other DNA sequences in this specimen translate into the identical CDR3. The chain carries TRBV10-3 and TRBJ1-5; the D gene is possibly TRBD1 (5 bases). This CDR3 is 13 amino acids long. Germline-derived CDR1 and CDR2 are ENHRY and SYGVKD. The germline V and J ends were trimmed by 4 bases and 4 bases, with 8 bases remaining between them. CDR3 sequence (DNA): TGTGCCATCAGTGCCCGGGGGAATCAGCCCCAGCATTTT. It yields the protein CAISARGNQPQHF.

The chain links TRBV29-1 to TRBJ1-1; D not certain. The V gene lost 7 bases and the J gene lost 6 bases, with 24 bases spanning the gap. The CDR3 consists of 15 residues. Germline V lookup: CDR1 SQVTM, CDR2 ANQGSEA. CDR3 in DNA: TGCAGCGCCAAACACCAACCCGAGGGTGTCTCTGAAGCTTTCTTT. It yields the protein CSAKHQPEGVSEAFF. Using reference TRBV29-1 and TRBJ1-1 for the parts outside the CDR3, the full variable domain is SAVISQKPSRDICQRGTSLTIQCQVDSQVTMMFWYRQQPGQSLTLIATANQGSEATYESGFVIDKFPISRPNLTFSTLTVSNMSPEDSSIYLCSAKHQPEGVSEAFFGQGTRLTVV.

CDR3: CSVIRDMNTEAFF. The CDR3 DNA reads as TGCAGCGTTATACGGGACATGAACACTGAAGCTTTCTTT. The chain employs TRBV29-1 and TRBJ1-1; TRBD1 is a possible D gene (6 bases). This CDR3 spans 13 amino acids. Trimming pared 5 bases from V and 0 bases from J, leaving 10 bases between. Germline CDR1 SQVTM, CDR2 ANQGSEA.

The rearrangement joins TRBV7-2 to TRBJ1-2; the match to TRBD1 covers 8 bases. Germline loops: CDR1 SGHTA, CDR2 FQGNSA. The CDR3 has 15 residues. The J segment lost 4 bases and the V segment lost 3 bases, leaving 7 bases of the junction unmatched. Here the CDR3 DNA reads TGTGCCAGCAGCTTCACCGGGACAGGCCCCTATGGCTACACCTTC. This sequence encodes CASSFTGTGPYGYTF.